This T cell receptor beta chain was retrieved from a study of shared clonotypes between healthy human individuals. Overall study context: CD4 naive and memory got three plates each, CD8 naive two, CD8 memory one.

In the case of this clone: The antigen remains undetermined.

Study-level findings and limits: Rarefaction demonstrated incomplete sorted-subset sequencing despite large depth. Non-shared clonotypes displayed generation probabilities falling below those of clonotypes present in all four donors.

Method: immunoSEQ multiplex PCR; TCRdb's copy keeps in-frame clones and lacks some. Of some 2,400,000 clones in the sample, almost 96% were seen once. Looked up from germline, CDR1 is MNHEY and CDR2 is SVGAGI. The CDR3 consists of 14 residues. Trimming pared 6 bases from V and 7 bases from J, leaving 19 bases between. Sequencing was done on a sample of naive CD4+ T cells sorted from blood. Subset of the sample: CD45RA+ positively selected. The chain employs TRBV6-5 and TRBJ2-7; a possible D gene is TRBD2 (5 bases). The TCR sequence derives from a man younger than 35 in good health. CDR3 residues: CASSSPGPRREQYF. The CDR3 coding sequence is TGTGCCAGCAGCTCCCCGGGCCCCCGGAGGGAGCAGTACTTC.